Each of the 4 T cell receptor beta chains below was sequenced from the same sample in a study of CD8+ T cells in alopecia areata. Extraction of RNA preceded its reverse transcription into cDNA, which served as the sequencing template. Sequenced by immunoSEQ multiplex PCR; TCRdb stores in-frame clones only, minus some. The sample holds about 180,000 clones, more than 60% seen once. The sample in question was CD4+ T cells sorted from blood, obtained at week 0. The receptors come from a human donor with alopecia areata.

The CDR3 DNA reads TGTGCCAGCAGCGTAGAGGGGACCCAGTACTTC. Protein product: CASSVEGTQYF. This chain joins TRBV9 and TRBJ2-5; D unclear. Germline V lookup: CDR1 SGDLS, CDR2 YYNGEE. There are 11 residues in the CDR3. The germline V and J ends were trimmed by 0 bases and 7 bases, with 4 bases remaining between them.

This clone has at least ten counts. The CDR3 is CASSPVQGSYGYTF. The CDR3 nucleotides are TGTGCCAGTAGCCCGGTCCAGGGTTCCTATGGCTACACCTTC. This sequence joins TRBV19 and TRBJ1-2, with TRBD1 as a possible D gene (5 bases). This CDR3 has 14 amino acids. V was pared by 6 bases and J by 4 bases, with 15 bases between. The germline V gene has CDR1 LNHDA and CDR2 SQIVND (reference sequence).

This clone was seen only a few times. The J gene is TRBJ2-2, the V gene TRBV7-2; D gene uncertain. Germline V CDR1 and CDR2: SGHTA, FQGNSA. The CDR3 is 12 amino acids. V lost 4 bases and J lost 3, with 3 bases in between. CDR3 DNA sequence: TGTGCCAGCAGCTCATACACCGGGGAGCTGTTTTTT. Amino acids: CASSSYTGELFF.

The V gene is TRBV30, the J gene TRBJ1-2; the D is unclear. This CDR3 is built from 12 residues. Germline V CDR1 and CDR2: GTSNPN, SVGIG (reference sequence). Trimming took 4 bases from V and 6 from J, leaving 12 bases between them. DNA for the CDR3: TGTGCCTGGAAATACCTGGGCCATGGCTACACCTTC. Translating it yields CAWKYLGHGYTF.